This TCR beta chain was documented in a study of T cells in Graves' hyperthyroidism and ophthalmopathy. V shed 8 bases and J shed 2 bases, with 12 bases lying between them. The CDR3 is made up of 14 amino acids. Germline V CDR1 and CDR2: MNHNY, SVGAGI (reference sequence). Exclusions: uncontrolled infection, other autoimmune disease, pregnancy, lactation. Diagnoses used clinical symptoms, serum thyroxine and TRAb, thyroid ultrasound and orbital computed tomography. RNA transcripts gave rise to amplified TCR beta CDR3 regions. During a first-round RT-PCR of the TCR CDR3, the HTBI primer set was used. TCRdb re-called the multiplex PCR reads with MiXCR, one entry per CDR3 protein. In the table there are 550,000 to 600,000 distinct CDR3 sequences, about 43% of which are singletons.

The sequence came from an adult woman with Graves' disease, either hyperthyroidism or ophthalmopathy (not recorded which). The rearrangement links TRBV6-6 to TRBJ2-2, with D perhaps matching TRBD1 (6 bases). Sequencing input: peripheral blood or thyroid tissue (not recorded which). CDR3 sequence (DNA): TGTGCCAGCGGGTGGACAGCTAACACCGGGGAGCTGTTTTTT. Translating gives CASGWTANTGELFF.